The rows below give T cell receptor beta chains drawn from one sample of a study of Ad26.COV2.S vaccination and SARS-CoV-2 variants. Libraries were prepared by immunoSEQ multiplex PCR; TCRdb keeps only in-frame clonotypes and omits some of them. The table lists about 320,000 clones, about 86% of them singletons. The sample was peripheral blood, taken in a trial of Ad26.COV2.S vaccine versus placebo. The receptors here all came from a person aged 18-60 years who received the Ad26.COV2.S COVID-19 vaccine or a placebo. Each CDR3 is given with its conserved first and last residue. The D gene is left open where the match is weak. Clone size is stated in some rows and not others, as once, few, many or a class when expanded.

D gene: TRBD2
J gene: TRBJ2-4
clone size: -
V gene: TRBV12-5
CDR3 protein: CASAVAGGPQNIQYF
CDR3 DNA: TGTGCTAGTGCAGTAGCGGGGGGGCCCCAAAACATTCAGTACTTC

D gene: -
J gene: TRBJ2-5
clone size: -
V gene: TRBV2
CDR3 protein: CASSKGTKETQYF
CDR3 DNA: TGTGCCAGCAGTAAAGGGACCAAAGAGACCCAGTACTTC

D gene: -
J gene: TRBJ1-1
clone size: -
V gene: TRBV11-1
CDR3 protein: CASSPPPVGGTEAFF
CDR3 DNA: TGTGCCAGCAGCCCGCCCCCTGTTGGGGGCACTGAAGCTTTCTTT

D gene: TRBD1
J gene: TRBJ1-2
clone size: -
V gene: TRBV10-3
CDR3 protein: CAIRGTGTSIGYTF
CDR3 DNA: TGTGCCATCAGGGGGACAGGGACTTCTATTGGGTACACCTTC

D gene: -
J gene: TRBJ1-1
clone size: few
V gene: TRBV7-8
CDR3 protein: CASSSGGRAAFF
CDR3 DNA: TGTGCCAGCAGCTCGGGCGGGAGGGCTGCTTTCTTT

D gene: -
J gene: TRBJ1-2
clone size: -
V gene: TRBV25-1
CDR3 protein: CASTQAGVGYTF
CDR3 DNA: TGTGCCAGCACCCAGGCGGGGGTTGGCTACACCTTC

D gene: -
J gene: TRBJ2-2
clone size: -
V gene: TRBV30
CDR3 protein: CAWGSYTGGTGELFF
CDR3 DNA: TGTGCCTGGGGAAGTTACACTGGAGGCACCGGGGAGCTGTTTTTT

D gene: TRBD1
J gene: TRBJ2-2
clone size: -
V gene: TRBV29-1
CDR3 protein: CSVEAGQENTGELFF
CDR3 DNA: TGCAGCGTTGAAGCAGGACAGGAGAACACCGGGGAGCTGTTTTTT

D gene: -
J gene: TRBJ1-1
clone size: -
V gene: TRBV18
CDR3 protein: CASTQGVGYTEAFF
CDR3 DNA: TGTGCCAGCACTCAGGGAGTTGGGTACACTGAAGCTTTCTTT

D gene: -
J gene: TRBJ2-1
clone size: -
V gene: TRBV5-1
CDR3 protein: CASRTLTGYNEQFF
CDR3 DNA: TGCGCCAGCAGGACTCTGACAGGTTACAATGAGCAGTTCTTC

D gene: TRBD1
J gene: TRBJ1-1
clone size: -
V gene: TRBV4-3
CDR3 protein: CASSQGDRVNTEAFF
CDR3 DNA: TGCGCCAGCAGCCAAGGGGACAGGGTGAACACTGAAGCTTTCTTT

D gene: -
J gene: TRBJ1-2
clone size: -
V gene: TRBV4-3
CDR3 protein: CASSQFRGGYGYTF
CDR3 DNA: TGCGCCAGCAGCCAATTTCGGGGGGGTTATGGCTACACCTTC

D gene: -
J gene: TRBJ2-7
clone size: -
V gene: TRBV7-9
CDR3 protein: CASSFGTGPDEQYF
CDR3 DNA: TGTGCCAGCAGCTTTGGAACAGGCCCTGACGAGCAGTACTTC

D gene: -
J gene: TRBJ1-3
clone size: once
V gene: TRBV28
CDR3 protein: CASSLWKSSGNTIYF
CDR3 DNA: TGTGCCAGCAGTTTATGGAAGAGCTCTGGAAACACCATATATTTT

D gene: TRBD1
J gene: TRBJ2-4
clone size: -
V gene: TRBV7-9
CDR3 protein: CASSWDREDIQYF
CDR3 DNA: TGTGCCAGCAGCTGGGACAGGGAGGACATTCAGTACTTC

D gene: -
J gene: TRBJ2-7
clone size: -
V gene: TRBV27
CDR3 protein: CASSFGSSSSYEQYF
CDR3 DNA: TGTGCCAGCAGTTTCGGGAGCTCCAGCTCCTACGAGCAGTACTTC

D gene: -
J gene: TRBJ1-1
clone size: -
V gene: TRBV7-6
CDR3 protein: CASSLFPLGGYTEAFF
CDR3 DNA: TGTGCCAGCAGCTTATTTCCCTTGGGGGGCTATACTGAAGCTTTCTTT

D gene: TRBD2
J gene: TRBJ2-5
clone size: few
V gene: TRBV7-7
CDR3 protein: CASSPGGGAKTQYF
CDR3 DNA: TGTGCCAGCAGCCCGGGCGGGGGGGCGAAGACCCAGTACTTC

D gene: -
J gene: TRBJ1-4
clone size: once
V gene: TRBV7-2
CDR3 protein: CASSKSRAELFF
CDR3 DNA: TGTGCCAGCAGCAAAAGTCGGGCAGAACTGTTTTTT

D gene: -
J gene: TRBJ1-5
clone size: few
V gene: TRBV7-9
CDR3 protein: CASSLGVSQHF
CDR3 DNA: TGTGCCAGCAGCTTAGGTGTGTCCCAGCATTTT

D gene: -
J gene: TRBJ1-1
clone size: -
V gene: TRBV30
CDR3 protein: CAWSVDRNTEAFF
CDR3 DNA: TGTGCCTGGAGTGTAGACCGGAACACTGAAGCTTTCTTT

D gene: TRBD2
J gene: TRBJ2-2
clone size: -
V gene: TRBV9
CDR3 protein: CASSALAGKSGELFF
CDR3 DNA: TGTGCCAGCAGCGCCCTAGCGGGGAAGAGCGGGGAGCTGTTTTTT

D gene: -
J gene: TRBJ1-2
clone size: -
V gene: TRBV30
CDR3 protein: CAWSGSGYGYTF
CDR3 DNA: TGTGCCTGGAGTGGGAGCGGCTATGGCTACACCTTC

D gene: TRBD2
J gene: TRBJ2-2
clone size: -
V gene: TRBV19
CDR3 protein: CASSARASGGAGELFF
CDR3 DNA: TGTGCCAGTAGTGCCCGTGCTAGCGGGGGGGCCGGGGAGCTGTTTTTT

D gene: -
J gene: TRBJ1-2
clone size: -
V gene: TRBV30
CDR3 protein: CAWSGIWRGTLGYTF
CDR3 DNA: TGTGCCTGGAGTGGGATCTGGAGGGGAACTCTTGGCTACACCTTC

D gene: TRBD2
J gene: TRBJ2-1
clone size: -
V gene: TRBV7-9
CDR3 protein: CASSLEISGGLNEQFF
CDR3 DNA: TGTGCCAGCAGCTTAGAGATTAGCGGGGGGTTAAATGAGCAGTTCTTC

D gene: -
J gene: TRBJ2-1
clone size: once
V gene: TRBV2
CDR3 protein: CASSVLTRGEQFF
CDR3 DNA: TGTGCCAGCAGTGTCCTGACCCGCGGGGAGCAGTTCTTC

D gene: -
J gene: TRBJ1-2
clone size: few
V gene: TRBV9
CDR3 protein: CASSAVSYGYTF
CDR3 DNA: TGTGCCAGCAGCGCTGTCAGCTATGGCTACACCTTC

D gene: TRBD2
J gene: TRBJ2-7
clone size: -
V gene: TRBV6-5
CDR3 protein: CATGGVVGYEQYF
CDR3 DNA: TGTGCCACCGGGGGGGTGGTCGGCTACGAGCAGTACTTC

D gene: TRBD1
J gene: TRBJ2-3
clone size: -
V gene: TRBV7-3
CDR3 protein: CASSPRGTGGASSTDTQYF
CDR3 DNA: TGTGCCAGCAGCCCTAGGGGGACAGGGGGCGCTTCTAGCACAGATACGCAGTATTTT

D gene: -
J gene: TRBJ1-5
clone size: -
V gene: TRBV11-3
CDR3 protein: CASSLMWGVRNQPQHF
CDR3 DNA: TGTGCCAGCAGCTTAATGTGGGGAGTCCGAAATCAGCCCCAGCATTTT

D gene: -
J gene: TRBJ1-1
clone size: -
V gene: TRBV28
CDR3 protein: CASSLPTGRNTEAFF
CDR3 DNA: TGTGCCAGCAGTTTACCGACGGGAAGGAACACTGAAGCTTTCTTT

D gene: -
J gene: TRBJ1-1
clone size: -
V gene: TRBV29-1
CDR3 protein: CSAPTVGYGEAFF
CDR3 DNA: TGCAGCGCTCCGACTGTGGGTTATGGTGAAGCTTTCTTT

D gene: -
J gene: TRBJ2-1
clone size: -
V gene: TRBV6-5
CDR3 protein: CASGGARNEQFF
CDR3 DNA: TGTGCCAGCGGGGGGGCTAGAAATGAGCAGTTCTTC

D gene: -
J gene: TRBJ2-3
clone size: few
V gene: TRBV10-3
CDR3 protein: CAISGTTDSTDTQYF
CDR3 DNA: TGTGCCATCAGTGGGACTACAGACAGCACAGATACGCAGTATTTT

D gene: TRBD1
J gene: TRBJ2-7
clone size: -
V gene: TRBV6-5
CDR3 protein: CASGEQGFHEQYF
CDR3 DNA: TGTGCCAGCGGGGAACAGGGGTTCCACGAGCAGTACTTC

D gene: -
J gene: TRBJ2-5
clone size: -
V gene: TRBV3-1/TRBV3-2
CDR3 protein: CASSQDLRDAQYF
CDR3 DNA: TGTGCCAGCAGCCAAGATCTACGGGACGCCCAGTACTTC

D gene: TRBD1
J gene: TRBJ1-2
clone size: -
V gene: TRBV28
CDR3 protein: CASTNRGLDYGYTF
CDR3 DNA: TGTGCCAGCACAAACAGGGGTTTGGACTATGGCTACACCTTC

D gene: TRBD1
J gene: TRBJ1-2
clone size: -
V gene: TRBV7-3
CDR3 protein: CASSIAGTGEGYTF
CDR3 DNA: TGTGCCAGCAGCATAGCCGGGACAGGGGAAGGCTACACCTTC

D gene: -
J gene: TRBJ1-5
clone size: -
V gene: TRBV5-8
CDR3 protein: CASSLQGPHNQPQHF
CDR3 DNA: TGTGCCAGCAGCTTGCAGGGACCGCACAATCAGCCCCAGCATTTT

D gene: -
J gene: TRBJ2-5
clone size: -
V gene: TRBV6-1
CDR3 protein: CASSVPGVQETQYF
CDR3 DNA: TGTGCCAGCAGTGTGCCCGGAGTCCAAGAGACCCAGTACTTC

D gene: -
J gene: TRBJ1-6
clone size: -
V gene: TRBV6-5
CDR3 protein: CASSYSVTQGNSPLHF
CDR3 DNA: TGTGCCAGCAGTTACTCGGTCACCCAGGGAAATTCACCCCTCCACTTT

D gene: TRBD2
J gene: TRBJ2-7
clone size: -
V gene: TRBV7-9
CDR3 protein: CASSFTSGGSYEQYF
CDR3 DNA: TGTGCCAGCAGCTTCACTAGCGGGGGCTCCTACGAGCAGTACTTC

D gene: -
J gene: TRBJ1-5
clone size: -
V gene: TRBV6-5
CDR3 protein: CASSKDSYHQPQHF
CDR3 DNA: TGTGCCAGCAGCAAGGACAGCTACCATCAGCCCCAGCATTTT

D gene: TRBD1
J gene: TRBJ2-2
clone size: -
V gene: TRBV5-1
CDR3 protein: CASSLGQGRMDTGELFF
CDR3 DNA: TGCGCCAGCAGCTTGGGACAGGGGAGAATGGACACCGGGGAGCTGTTTTTT

D gene: -
J gene: TRBJ1-1
clone size: -
V gene: TRBV19
CDR3 protein: CASSTLQEMGTEAFF
CDR3 DNA: TGTGCCAGTAGTACTTTACAGGAGATGGGCACTGAAGCTTTCTTT

D gene: TRBD2
J gene: TRBJ2-1
clone size: -
V gene: TRBV3-1/TRBV3-2
CDR3 protein: CASSQPWTSGGADEQFF
CDR3 DNA: TGTGCCAGCAGCCAACCCTGGACTAGCGGGGGGGCAGATGAGCAGTTCTTC

D gene: TRBD2
J gene: TRBJ2-1
clone size: once
V gene: TRBV6-9
CDR3 protein: CASSGIGAGGPSPYNEQFF
CDR3 DNA: TGTGCCAGCAGTGGGATTGGGGCGGGGGGACCGTCGCCCTACAATGAGCAGTTCTTC

D gene: TRBD1
J gene: TRBJ2-5
clone size: -
V gene: TRBV15
CDR3 protein: CATSRGGEGAQETQYF
CDR3 DNA: TGTGCCACCAGCAGAGGGGGCGAGGGGGCCCAAGAGACCCAGTACTTC

D gene: -
J gene: TRBJ1-2
clone size: few
V gene: TRBV6-6
CDR3 protein: CASSPYRSGYGYTF
CDR3 DNA: TGTGCCAGCAGTCCTTACAGGTCCGGCTATGGCTACACCTTC

D gene: -
J gene: TRBJ2-2
clone size: -
V gene: TRBV30
CDR3 protein: CAWSVTLAYTGELFF
CDR3 DNA: TGTGCCTGGAGTGTTACGTTGGCGTACACCGGGGAGCTGTTTTTT

D gene: TRBD2
J gene: TRBJ2-2
clone size: -
V gene: TRBV2
CDR3 protein: CASSASGGYGELFF
CDR3 DNA: TGTGCCAGCAGTGCTAGCGGGGGATACGGGGAGCTGTTTTTT

D gene: TRBD2
J gene: TRBJ2-1
clone size: -
V gene: TRBV18
CDR3 protein: CASSPGTSPYNEQFF
CDR3 DNA: TGTGCCAGCTCACCAGGGACTAGCCCTTACAATGAGCAGTTCTTC